Below, one TCR beta chain is given with its context. These data are taken from a study of blood T cell repertoires in COVID-19. Across the study: Acute and convalescent COVID-19 samples came from the United States, Italy and Spain. Sources were T cells, B-cell-depleted T cells, or PBMCs; the material itself was cDNA or gDNA.

The CDR3 totals 15 residues. Trimming removed 5 bases from V and 3 bases from J, with 15 bases in between. Germline V gives CDR1 SGHNT, CDR2 YENEEA. In the original analysis: The authors estimated nucleated cell counts from reference gene primer amplification. Some clones are missing from TCRdb's copy, which holds only in-frame ones; the method was immunoSEQ multiplex PCR. From that table come the V and J calls and clone size; the DNA was used to work out D and trimming. The sample includes about 74,000 clones, around nine tenths of them seen just once. This TCR was sampled from a man between 65 and 85 years old with active or convalescent COVID-19. The material sequenced was peripheral blood. This chain uses TRBV11-3 with TRBJ2-3, with a weak D call TRBD1 (5 bases). The CDR3 region has the DNA TGTGCCAGCAGCCCCAACCCGACAGCTACAGATACGCAGTATTTT. Protein sequence: CASSPNPTATDTQYF.